The entry below gives a single TCR beta chain sequence along with its context. This entry is derived from a study of blood T cell repertoires in COVID-19. Study-level information: Spain, Italy and the United States supplied samples that represented acute and convalescent COVID-19. T cells, B-cell-depleted T cells, or PBMCs provided the cDNA or gDNA that served as material.

CDR1 and CDR2 from the germline V gene are SGDLS and YYNGEE. After removal of 4 bases from V and 5 bases from J, the junction contained 2 bases not matched to a gene. This CDR3 contains 13 residues. In the authors' methods: Estimated nucleated cell counts came from reference gene primer amplification. TCRdb keeps only in-frame clones here, not all; method: immunoSEQ multiplex PCR. That table furnishes V, J and clone size, whereas the DNA furnished D and trimming. Seen here are around 440,000 clones, approximately 90% observed once, and the top ten hold roughly 12%. This TCR derives from a woman aged 45 to 65 with COVID-19, enrolled during active disease. The J gene is TRBJ1-5, the V gene TRBV9; 8 bases line up with TRBD1. Material: peripheral blood. The CDR3 DNA reads as TGTGCCAGCAGCTCGACAGGGGATCAGCCCCAGCATTTT. Translation gives CASSSTGDQPQHF.